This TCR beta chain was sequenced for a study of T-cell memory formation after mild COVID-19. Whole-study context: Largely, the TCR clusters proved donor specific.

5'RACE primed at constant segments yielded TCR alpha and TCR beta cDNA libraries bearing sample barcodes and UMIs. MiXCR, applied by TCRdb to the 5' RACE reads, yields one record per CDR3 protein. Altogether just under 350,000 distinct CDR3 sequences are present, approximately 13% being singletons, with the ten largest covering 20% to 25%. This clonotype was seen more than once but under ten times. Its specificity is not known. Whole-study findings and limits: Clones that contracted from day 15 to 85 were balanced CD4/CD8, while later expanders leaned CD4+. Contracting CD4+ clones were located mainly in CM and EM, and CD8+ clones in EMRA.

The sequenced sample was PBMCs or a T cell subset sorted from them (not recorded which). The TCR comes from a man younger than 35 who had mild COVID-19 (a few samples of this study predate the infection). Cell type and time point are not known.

The CDR3 DNA follows: TGCAGTGCTAGAGTGCCCACAGATACGCAGTATTTT. This gives the protein CSARVPTDTQYF. The V call is TRBV20-1, the J call TRBJ2-3; no clear D. CDR1 and CDR2 (germline): DFQATT, SNEGSKA (reference sequence). Deletions cut 1 base from V and 2 bases from J, with 4 bases between. This CDR3 spans 12 amino acids.